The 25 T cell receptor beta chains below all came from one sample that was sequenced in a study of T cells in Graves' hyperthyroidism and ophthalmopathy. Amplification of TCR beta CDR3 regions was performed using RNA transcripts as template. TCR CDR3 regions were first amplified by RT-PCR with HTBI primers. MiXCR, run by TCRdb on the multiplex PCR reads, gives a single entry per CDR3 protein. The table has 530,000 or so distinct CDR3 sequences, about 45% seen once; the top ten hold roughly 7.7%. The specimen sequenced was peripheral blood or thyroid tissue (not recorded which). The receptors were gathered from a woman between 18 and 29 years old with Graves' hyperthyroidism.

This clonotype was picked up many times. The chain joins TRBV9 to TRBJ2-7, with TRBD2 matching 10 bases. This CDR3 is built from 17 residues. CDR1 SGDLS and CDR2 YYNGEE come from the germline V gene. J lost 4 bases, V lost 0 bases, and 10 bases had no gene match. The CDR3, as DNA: TGTGCCAGCAGCGTAGGGGTTAGCGGGAGGCCCGATTACGAGCAGTACTTC. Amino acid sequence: CASSVGVSGRPDYEQYF.

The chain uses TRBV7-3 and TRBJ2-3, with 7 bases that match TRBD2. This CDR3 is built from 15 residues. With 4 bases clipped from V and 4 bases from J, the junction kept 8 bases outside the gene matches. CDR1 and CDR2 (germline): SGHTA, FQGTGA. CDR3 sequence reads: CASSYGLVGPDTQYF. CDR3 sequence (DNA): TGTGCCAGCAGCTACGGACTAGTGGGCCCAGATACGCAGTATTTT.

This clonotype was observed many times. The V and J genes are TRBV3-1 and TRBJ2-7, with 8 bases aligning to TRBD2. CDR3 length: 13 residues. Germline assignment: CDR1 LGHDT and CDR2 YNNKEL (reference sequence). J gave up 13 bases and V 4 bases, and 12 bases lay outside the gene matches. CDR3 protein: CASSPYGGDRIYF. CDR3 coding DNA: TGTGCCAGCAGCCCCTACGGGGGGGACCGAATATACTTC.

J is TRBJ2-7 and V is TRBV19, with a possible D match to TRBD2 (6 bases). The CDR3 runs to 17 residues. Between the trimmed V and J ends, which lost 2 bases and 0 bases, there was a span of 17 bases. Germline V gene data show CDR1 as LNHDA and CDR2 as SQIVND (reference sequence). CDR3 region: CASSISVWGTASYEQYF. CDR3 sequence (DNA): TGTGCCAGTAGTATAAGTGTCTGGGGGACTGCCTCCTACGAGCAGTACTTC.

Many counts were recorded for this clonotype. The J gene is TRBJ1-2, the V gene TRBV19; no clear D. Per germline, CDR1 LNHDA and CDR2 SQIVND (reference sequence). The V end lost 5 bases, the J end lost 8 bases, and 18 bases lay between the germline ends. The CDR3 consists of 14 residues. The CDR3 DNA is TGTGCCAGTAGTCCACCCGCCAGAGGAAGCGGCTACACCTTC. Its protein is CASSPPARGSGYTF. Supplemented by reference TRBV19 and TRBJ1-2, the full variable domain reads DGGITQSPKYLFRKEGQNVTLSCEQNLNHDAMYWYRQDPGQGLRLIYYSQIVNDFQKGDIAEGYSVSREKKESFPLTVTSAQKNPTAFYLCASSPPARGSGYTFGSGTRLTVV.

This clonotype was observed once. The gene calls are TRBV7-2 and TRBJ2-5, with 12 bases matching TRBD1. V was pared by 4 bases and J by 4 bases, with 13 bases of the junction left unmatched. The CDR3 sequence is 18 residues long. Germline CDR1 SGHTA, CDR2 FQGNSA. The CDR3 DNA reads TGTGCCAGCAGCTCTACCGGGACAGGGGGCGCAGGTTCAGAGACCCAGTACTTC. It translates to CASSSTGTGGAGSETQYF. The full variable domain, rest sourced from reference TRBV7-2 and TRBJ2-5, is GAGVSQSPSNKVTEKGKDVELRCDPISGHTALYWYRQSLGQGLEFLIYFQGNSAPDKSGLPSDRFSAERTGGSVSTLTIQRTQQEDSAVYLCASSSTGTGGAGSETQYFGPGTRLLVL.

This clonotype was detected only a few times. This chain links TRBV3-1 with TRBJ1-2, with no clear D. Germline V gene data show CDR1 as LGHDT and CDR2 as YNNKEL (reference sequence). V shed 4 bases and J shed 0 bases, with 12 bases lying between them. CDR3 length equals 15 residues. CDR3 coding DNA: TGTGCCAGCAGCCTAGGAAGGGTTGCTAACTATGGCTACACCTTC. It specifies CASSLGRVANYGYTF. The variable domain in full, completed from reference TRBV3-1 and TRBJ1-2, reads DTAVSQTPKYLVTQMGNDKSIKCEQNLGHDTMYWYKQDSKKFLKIMFSYNNKELIINETVPNRFSPKSPDKAHLNLHINSLELGDSAVYFCASSLGRVANYGYTFGSGTRLTVV.

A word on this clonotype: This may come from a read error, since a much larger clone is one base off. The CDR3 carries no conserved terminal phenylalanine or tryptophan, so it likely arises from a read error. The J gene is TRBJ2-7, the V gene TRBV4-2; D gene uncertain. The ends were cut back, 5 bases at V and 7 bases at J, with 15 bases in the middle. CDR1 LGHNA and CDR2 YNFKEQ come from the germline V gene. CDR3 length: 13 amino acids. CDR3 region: CASSSRTDLEQYY. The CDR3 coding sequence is TGTGCCAGCAGCTCGCGGACCGACCTTGAGCAGTACTAC.

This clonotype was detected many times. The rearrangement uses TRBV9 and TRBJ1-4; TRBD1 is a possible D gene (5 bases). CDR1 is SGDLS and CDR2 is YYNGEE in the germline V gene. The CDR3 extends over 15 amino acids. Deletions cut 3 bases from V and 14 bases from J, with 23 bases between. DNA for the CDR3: TGTGCCAGCAGCGCCTACGACGGGGCGGGAGGAAATCTGTTTTTT. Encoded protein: CASSAYDGAGGNLFF.

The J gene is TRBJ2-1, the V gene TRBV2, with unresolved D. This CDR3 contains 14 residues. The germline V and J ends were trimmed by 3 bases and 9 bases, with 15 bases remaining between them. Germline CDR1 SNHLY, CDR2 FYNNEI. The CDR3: CASSDGPPWGEQFF. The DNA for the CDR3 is TGTGCCAGCAGTGACGGGCCTCCCTGGGGTGAGCAGTTCTTC.

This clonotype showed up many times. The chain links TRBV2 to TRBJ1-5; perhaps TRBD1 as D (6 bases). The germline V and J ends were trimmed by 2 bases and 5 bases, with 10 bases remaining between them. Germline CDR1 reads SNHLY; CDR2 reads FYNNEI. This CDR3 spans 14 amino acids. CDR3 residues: CASSEQGIDQPQHF. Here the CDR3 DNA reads TGTGCCAGCAGTGAACAGGGGATTGATCAGCCCCAGCATTTT.

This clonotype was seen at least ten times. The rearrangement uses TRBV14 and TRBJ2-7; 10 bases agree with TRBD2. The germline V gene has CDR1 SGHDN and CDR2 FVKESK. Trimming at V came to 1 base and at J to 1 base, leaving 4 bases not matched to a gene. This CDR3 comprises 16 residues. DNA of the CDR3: TGTGCCAGCAGCCAAGCTAGCGGGAGTAGGTCCTACGAGCAGTACTTC. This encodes CASSQASGSRSYEQYF.

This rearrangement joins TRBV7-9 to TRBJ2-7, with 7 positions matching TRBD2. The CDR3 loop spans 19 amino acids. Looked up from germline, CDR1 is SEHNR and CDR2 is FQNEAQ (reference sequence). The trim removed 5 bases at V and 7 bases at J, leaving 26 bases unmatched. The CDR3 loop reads CASSPLLEGGAGLLDEQYF. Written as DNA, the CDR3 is TGTGCCAGCAGCCCACTCCTGGAGGGTGGAGCGGGACTTCTCGATGAGCAGTACTTC.

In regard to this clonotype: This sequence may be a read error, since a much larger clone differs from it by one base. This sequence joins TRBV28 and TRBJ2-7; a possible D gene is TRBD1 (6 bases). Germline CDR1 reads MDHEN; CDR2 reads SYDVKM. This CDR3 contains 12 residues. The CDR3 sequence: CASRIQGHEQHF. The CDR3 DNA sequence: TGTGCCAGCAGGATACAGGGCCACGAGCAGCACTTC.

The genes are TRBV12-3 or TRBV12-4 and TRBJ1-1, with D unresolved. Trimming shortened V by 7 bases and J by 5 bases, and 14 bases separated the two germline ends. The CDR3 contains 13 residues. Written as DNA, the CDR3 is TGTGCCAGCACCCCTCGGTCGAGGACTGAAGCTTTCTTT. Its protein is CASTPRSRTEAFF.

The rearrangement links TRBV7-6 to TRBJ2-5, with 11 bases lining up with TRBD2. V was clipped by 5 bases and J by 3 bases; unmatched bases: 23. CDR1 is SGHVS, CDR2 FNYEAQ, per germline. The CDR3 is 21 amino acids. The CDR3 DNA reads TGTGCCAGCAGCCGAAAGTGGGGACTAGCGGCCAGGGGTAGAGCTAAAGAGACCCAGTACTTC. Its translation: CASSRKWGLAARGRAKETQYF.

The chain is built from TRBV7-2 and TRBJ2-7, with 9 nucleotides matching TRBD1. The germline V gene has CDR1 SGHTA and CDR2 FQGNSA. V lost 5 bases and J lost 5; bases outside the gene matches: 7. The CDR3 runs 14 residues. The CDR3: CASSPKGTGNEQYF. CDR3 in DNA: TGTGCCAGCAGCCCCAAAGGGACAGGGAACGAGCAGTACTTC. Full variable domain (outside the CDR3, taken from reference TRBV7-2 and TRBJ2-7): GAGVSQSPSNKVTEKGKDVELRCDPISGHTALYWYRQSLGQGLEFLIYFQGNSAPDKSGLPSDRFSAERTGGSVSTLTIQRTQQEDSAVYLCASSPKGTGNEQYFGPGTRLTVT.

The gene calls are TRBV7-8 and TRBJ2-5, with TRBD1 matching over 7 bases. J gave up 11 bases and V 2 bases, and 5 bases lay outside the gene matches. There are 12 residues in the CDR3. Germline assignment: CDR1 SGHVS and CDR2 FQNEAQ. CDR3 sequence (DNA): TGTGCCAGCAGCTTAAGGGGACAGAATCAGTACTTC. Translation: CASSLRGQNQYF.

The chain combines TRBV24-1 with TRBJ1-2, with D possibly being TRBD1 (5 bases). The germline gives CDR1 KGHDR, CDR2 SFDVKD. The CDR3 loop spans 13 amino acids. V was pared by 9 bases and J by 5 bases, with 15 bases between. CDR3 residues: CATEQTGLYGYTF. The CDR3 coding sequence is TGTGCCACCGAACAGACGGGGCTTTATGGCTACACCTTC.

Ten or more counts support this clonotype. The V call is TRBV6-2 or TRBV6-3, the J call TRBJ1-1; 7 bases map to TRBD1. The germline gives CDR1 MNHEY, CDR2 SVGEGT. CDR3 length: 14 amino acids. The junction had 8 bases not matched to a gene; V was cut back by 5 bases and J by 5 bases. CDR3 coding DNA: TGTGCCAGCAGTCTCCAGGGGGAGGAAACTGAAGCTTTCTTT. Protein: CASSLQGEETEAFF.

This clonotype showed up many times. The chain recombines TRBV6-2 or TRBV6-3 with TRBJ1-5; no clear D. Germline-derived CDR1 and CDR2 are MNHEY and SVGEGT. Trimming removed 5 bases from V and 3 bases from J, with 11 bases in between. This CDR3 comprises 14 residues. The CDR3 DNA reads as TGTGCCAGCAGTCTATACCCGCTCAATCAGCCCCAGCATTTT. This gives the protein CASSLYPLNQPQHF.

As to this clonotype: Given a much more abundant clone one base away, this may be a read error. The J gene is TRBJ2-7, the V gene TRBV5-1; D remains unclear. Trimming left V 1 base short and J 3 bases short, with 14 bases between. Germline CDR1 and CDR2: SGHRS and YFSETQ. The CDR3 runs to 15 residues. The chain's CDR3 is CASSLLEAAIYEQYF. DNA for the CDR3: TGCGCCAGCAGCTTGCTTGAGGCCGCTATCTACGAGCAGTACTTC.

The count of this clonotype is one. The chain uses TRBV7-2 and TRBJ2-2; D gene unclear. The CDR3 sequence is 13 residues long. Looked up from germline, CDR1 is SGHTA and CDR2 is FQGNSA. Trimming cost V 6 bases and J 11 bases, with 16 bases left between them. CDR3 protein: CASSNYLNNELFF. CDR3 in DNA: TGTGCCAGCAGTAACTACCTTAACAATGAGCTGTTTTTT. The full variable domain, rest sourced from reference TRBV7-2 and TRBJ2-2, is GAGVSQSPSNKVTEKGKDVELRCDPISGHTALYWYRQSLGQGLEFLIYFQGNSAPDKSGLPSDRFSAERTGGSVSTLTIQRTQQEDSAVYLCASSNYLNNELFFGEGSRLTVL.

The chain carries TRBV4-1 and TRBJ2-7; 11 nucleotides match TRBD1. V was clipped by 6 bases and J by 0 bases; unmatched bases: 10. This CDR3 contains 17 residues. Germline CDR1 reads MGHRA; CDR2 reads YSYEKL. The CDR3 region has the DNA TGCGCCAGCAGTCATGGGGGACAGGGGGTCGGCTCCTACGAGCAGTACTTC. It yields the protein CASSHGGQGVGSYEQYF.

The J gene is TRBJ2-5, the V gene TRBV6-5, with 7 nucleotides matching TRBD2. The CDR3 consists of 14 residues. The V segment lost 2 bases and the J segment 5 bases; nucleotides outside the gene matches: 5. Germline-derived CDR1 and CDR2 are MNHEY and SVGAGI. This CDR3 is CASSYGGSGETQYF. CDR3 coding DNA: TGTGCCAGCAGTTACGGCGGGAGTGGGGAGACCCAGTACTTC.